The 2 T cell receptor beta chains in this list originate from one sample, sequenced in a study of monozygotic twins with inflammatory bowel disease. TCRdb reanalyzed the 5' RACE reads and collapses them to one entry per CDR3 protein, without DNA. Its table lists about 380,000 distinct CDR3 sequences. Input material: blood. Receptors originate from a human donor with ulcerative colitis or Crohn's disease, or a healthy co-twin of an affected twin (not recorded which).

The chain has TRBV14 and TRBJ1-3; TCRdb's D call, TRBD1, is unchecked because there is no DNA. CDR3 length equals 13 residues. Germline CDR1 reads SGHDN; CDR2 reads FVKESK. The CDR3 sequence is CASSTQRQGAIYF.

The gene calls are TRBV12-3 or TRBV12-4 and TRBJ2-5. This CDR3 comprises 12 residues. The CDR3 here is CASSRTQETQYF.